This TCR beta chain appears in the sequencing data of a study of T-cell memory formation after mild COVID-19. The sample holds many counts of this clonotype. Its antigen is as yet unknown. 5'RACE with constant-segment primers yielded barcoded, UMI-tagged TCR alpha and TCR beta cDNA libraries. TCRdb ran MiXCR on the 5' RACE reads and lists one entry per CDR3 protein. The table lists 550,000 to 700,000 distinct CDR3 sequences, 17% of them singletons, with roughly 7.7% in the top ten. Per the germline V gene, CDR1 is GTSNPN and CDR2 is SVGIG (reference sequence). CDR3 size: 15 residues. Trimming took 8 bases from V and 0 from J; bases not matched to a gene: 9. Points from the study as a whole: The study detected some responding clones in pre-infection memory, suggesting cross-reactive memory joined.

The sample comprised PBMCs or a T cell subset sorted from them (not recorded which). V gene TRBV30 combines with J gene TRBJ2-3; 9 bases align to TRBD2. The source is an adult woman who had mild COVID-19 (a few samples of this study predate the infection). Cell type and time point are not known. CDR3 bases: TGTGCCGGGCGACTAGCGGCGACTAGCACAGATACGCAGTATTTT. Its protein product is CAGRLAATSTDTQYF. The whole variable domain, filled in from reference TRBV30 and TRBJ2-3, reads SQTIHQWPATLVQPVGSPLSLECTVEGTSNPNLYWYRQAAGRGLQLLFYSVGIGQISSEVPQNLSASRPQDRQFILSSKKLLLSDSGFYLCAGRLAATSTDTQYFGPGTRLTVL.